A single sample is the source of the 5 T cell receptor beta chains below, sequenced in a study of control samples from healthy donors and cancer patients (dated by TCRdb to the early 2020s). The method behind the library was the immunoSEQ multiplex PCR assay. Drawn from immuneACCESS, this table holds only the in-frame rearrangements with V and J called that TCRdb kept. Clones are partly lost; checked studies trace under half to an unresolved V gene and leave the rest unexplained. For this sample there are 110,000 to 150,000 clones; around nine tenths appear just once. 4.9% of the sample comes from the top ten. Source material: blood. Receptors originate from a man aged 25 to 45 in good health.

V gene TRBV6-5 combines with J gene TRBJ2-7; 9 bases are a match to TRBD1. This CDR3 has 12 amino acids. The trim removed 6 bases at V and 12 bases at J, leaving 9 bases unmatched. Germline V gives CDR1 MNHEY, CDR2 SVGAGI. The chain's CDR3 is CASRLQQGALYF. The CDR3 coding sequence is TGTGCCAGCAGGCTCCAACAGGGGGCATTGTACTTC.

The rearrangement links TRBV14 to TRBJ2-4; 7 nucleotides line up with TRBD1. V shed 0 bases and J 0 bases; nucleotides not matched to a gene: 17. The CDR3 contains 21 residues. CDR1 and CDR2 from the germline V gene are SGHDN and FVKESK. Here the CDR3 reads CASSQDLGVPGQHLAKNIQYF. The CDR3 nucleotides read TGTGCCAGCAGCCAAGATTTGGGCGTACCGGGACAGCATTTAGCCAAAAACATTCAGTACTTC.

In regard to this clone: The identical CDR3 is also encoded by other nucleotide sequences in the sample. V is TRBV2 and J is TRBJ1-1; TRBD1 matches at 7 bases. Germline trimming cut 9 bases from V and 0 bases from J; bases unmatched to any gene: 16. This CDR3 contains 17 residues. Germline CDR1 is SNHLY and CDR2 is FYNNEI. The CDR3 protein is CASILQGGLRLNTEAFF. The CDR3 DNA sequence: TGTGCCAGTATACTCCAGGGGGGGCTACGACTGAACACTGAAGCTTTCTTT.

The table lists this clone with a few counts. The chain couples TRBV29-1 to TRBJ1-2; 10 bases agree with TRBD1. Germline CDR1 reads SQVTM; CDR2 reads ANQGSEA. Germline trimming cut 7 bases from V and 4 bases from J; bases unmatched to any gene: 12. The CDR3 is 15 amino acids. CDR3 DNA: TGCAGCGCGAGCCCCGGGGACAGGGGTTCCTATGGCTACACCTTC. Translating gives CSASPGDRGSYGYTF.

J is TRBJ2-3 and V is TRBV5-1, with 7 bases matching TRBD1. CDR3 size: 14 residues. Germline V gives CDR1 SGHRS, CDR2 YFSETQ. With V trimmed by 0 bases and J by 4 bases, 2 bases remained unmatched. CDR3 residues: CASSLGGGADTQYF. In DNA, the CDR3 is TGCGCCAGCAGCTTGGGAGGGGGCGCAGATACGCAGTATTTT.